This TCR beta chain was sequenced during a study of T cell repertoires in cytomegalovirus infection. Turning to the study itself: Public TCR beta signatures marked donors with CMV infection and the matching HLA.

Turning to this clonotype: What it recognizes is unknown.

One entry per CDR3 protein results from TCRdb running MiXCR on the reads. Of 250,000 to 300,000 distinct CDR3 sequences in the sample, roughly 13% were seen once. V gave up 8 bases and J gave up 4 bases, with 18 bases separating them. The germline CDR1 and CDR2 sequences are MNHEY and SMNVEV (reference sequence). The CDR3 totals 16 residues. Regarding the study as a whole: Totalled public TCR beta family frequency picked out people who carried CMV plus the relevant HLA. HLA-C-restricted TCR beta clonotypes specific for CMV led the ex vivo response.

This TCR was recovered from a human donor in good health (CMV status not recorded). Some clones in this sample may be carry-over from other donors' samples. Source material: PBMCs. The chain joins TRBV27 to TRBJ2-6; D is unclear. The DNA for the CDR3 is TGTGCCAGCGGGTCCCTGGAAGGGTTGGGGGCCAACGTCCTGACTTTC. Its protein product is CASGSLEGLGANVLTF. Full variable domain (rest looked up from reference TRBV27 and TRBJ2-6): EAQVTQNPRYLITVTGKKLTVTCSQNMNHEYMSWYRQDPGLGLRQIYYSMNVEVTDKGDVPEGYKVSRKEKRNFPLILESPSPNQTSLYFCASGSLEGLGANVLTFGAGSRLTVL.